This section outlines one T cell receptor beta chain sequence together with its context. This CDR3 has 14 amino acids. Between the trimmed V and J ends, which lost 5 bases and 0 bases, there was a span of 11 bases. The germline CDR1 and CDR2 sequences are SQVTM and ANQGSEA. The sample originates from a study of blood T cell repertoires in COVID-19. Measured with immunoSEQ multiplex PCR; TCRdb has only the in-frame clones, and not every one. Here the sample spans approximately 220,000 clones, 83% being singletons. This rearrangement joins TRBV29-1 to TRBJ1-3, with D uncertain. The sequence derives from a woman aged 45-65 years who had been exposed to COVID-19. Sequenced sample: PBMCs or T cells enriched from blood (not recorded which). The CDR3 DNA follows: TGCAGCGTTAGAGTAACAGACTCTGGAAACACCATATATTTT. Protein: CSVRVTDSGNTIYF.